This is a list of T cell receptor beta chains from one sample in a study of blood T cell repertoires in COVID-19. Here immunoSEQ multiplex PCR was the method, and the copy in TCRdb shows in-frame clones only, minus some. Of tens of thousands of clones listed, over 75% are singletons. The sequencing input was peripheral blood. The receptors were sampled from a man aged 45 to 65 with acute or convalescent COVID-19. Each CDR3 is given with its conserved first and last residue. The D gene is left open where the match is weak. Expanded clones are given a class, and other clones once, few, many or no size at all.

15,TRBJ2-2,NA,TRBV29-1,NA,CSVRTPRGNTGELFF,TGCAGCGTTCGAACCCCTAGGGGCAACACCGGGGAGCTGTTTTTT
16,TRBJ2-1,NA,TRBV15,TRBD1,CATSRAPGQLDNEQFF,TGTGCCACCAGCAGAGCGCCGGGACAGCTTGACAATGAGCAGTTCTTC
13,TRBJ1-1,NA,TRBV30,NA,CAWNLGGGTEAFF,TGTGCCTGGAACTTGGGGGGGGGCACTGAAGCTTTCTTT
13,TRBJ2-7,NA,TRBV2,NA,CASRVSGPYEQYF,TGTGCCAGCAGGGTCAGCGGACCCTACGAGCAGTACTTC
15,TRBJ1-1,NA,TRBV7-9,TRBD1,CASSLGDRLNTEAFF,TGTGCCAGCAGCTTAGGGGACAGGCTGAACACTGAAGCTTTCTTT
14,TRBJ1-5,once,TRBV6-2/TRBV6-3,NA,CASSPSNSNQPQHF,TGTGCCAGCAGCCCCAGTAATAGCAATCAGCCCCAGCATTTT
13,TRBJ1-6,NA,TRBV5-6,NA,CASSLGPDSPLHF,TGTGCCAGCAGCTTGGGCCCGGATTCACCCCTCCACTTT
15,TRBJ2-7,NA,TRBV9,NA,CASSVNSGGNYEQYF,TGTGCCAGCAGCGTAAATAGCGGAGGGAACTACGAGCAGTACTTC
15,TRBJ2-2,NA,TRBV9,TRBD2,CASSRSGTNTGELFF,TGTGCCAGCAGCCGTAGCGGGACGAACACCGGGGAGCTGTTTTTT
15,TRBJ1-2,NA,TRBV6-5,NA,CASRGGSDFNYGYTF,TGTGCCAGCAGGGGAGGAAGCGATTTTAACTATGGCTACACCTTC
19,TRBJ2-1,NA,TRBV28,NA,CATLSLLSAQGGHYNEQFF,TGTGCCACCCTGAGTTTACTCTCCGCCCAGGGAGGTCATTACAATGAGCAGTTCTTC
14,TRBJ1-2,NA,TRBV7-9,TRBD1,CASSGQGGNYGYTF,TGTGCCAGCAGCGGACAGGGGGGTAACTATGGCTACACCTTC
13,TRBJ1-2,NA,TRBV6-5,NA,CASSKEIYYGYTF,TGTGCCAGCAGCAAAGAGATTTACTATGGCTACACCTTC
16,TRBJ2-3,NA,TRBV7-8,TRBD2,CASSLVVSGVRDTQYF,TGTGCCAGCAGCTTAGTAGTGAGCGGGGTCCGGGATACGCAGTATTTT
18,TRBJ2-1,NA,TRBV24-1,TRBD1,CATSDSPGRGLAYNEQFF,TGTGCCACCAGTGATTCCCCGGGAAGGGGGCTCGCCTACAATGAGCAGTTCTTC
14,TRBJ1-6,NA,TRBV6-5,NA,CASSRTAYNSPLHF,TGTGCCAGCAGCCGGACAGCGTATAATTCACCCCTCCACTTT
15,TRBJ2-5,once,TRBV28,NA,CASSSIAGVSETQYF,TGTGCCAGCAGTTCGATTGCAGGGGTTTCAGAGACCCAGTACTTC
15,TRBJ1-3,once,TRBV7-2,NA,CASSLGQGSGNTIYF,TGTGCCAGCAGCTTAGGGCAGGGGAGTGGAAACACCATATATTTT
15,TRBJ1-5,NA,TRBV19,NA,CASSLTDYSNQPQHF,TGTGCCAGTAGTTTGACAGATTATAGCAATCAGCCCCAGCATTTT
12,TRBJ2-7,NA,TRBV5-6,TRBD2,CASSLASSGTHF,TGTGCCAGCAGCTTGGCATCTAGCGGGACTCACTTC
14,TRBJ1-1,NA,TRBV27,NA,CASSSRGWNTEAFF,TGTGCCAGCAGTAGCAGGGGATGGAACACTGAAGCTTTCTTT
17,TRBJ2-5,NA,TRBV5-6,NA,CASSLVRGKGYQETQYF,TGTGCCAGCAGCTTGGTTAGGGGTAAGGGGTACCAAGAGACCCAGTACTTC
14,TRBJ2-1,once,TRBV5-6,NA,CASSSGYGYNEQFF,TGTGCCAGCAGCTCAGGATATGGCTACAATGAGCAGTTCTTC
13,TRBJ2-2,NA,TRBV2,NA,CASRGRDTGELFF,TGTGCCAGCAGGGGCAGGGACACCGGGGAGCTGTTTTTT
15,TRBJ1-1,NA,TRBV6-5,TRBD1,CASSAKGARGTEAFF,TGTGCCAGCAGCGCAAAGGGGGCTCGGGGAACTGAAGCTTTCTTT
15,TRBJ1-3,NA,TRBV5-1,NA,CASSLGPGNRNTIYF,TGCGCCAGCAGCTTGGGGCCAGGGAACCGGAACACCATATATTTT
12,TRBJ1-1,NA,TRBV6-5,NA,CASTGGSAEAFF,TGTGCCAGCACCGGAGGTTCGGCTGAAGCTTTCTTT
16,TRBJ1-5,once,TRBV5-1,NA,CASSLDPGGGNQPQHF,TGCGCCAGCAGCTTGGACCCCGGGGGGGGCAATCAGCCCCAGCATTTT
17,TRBJ2-1,NA,TRBV5-6,NA,CASSLLLGTWSYNEQFF,TGTGCCAGCAGCTTGTTATTAGGGACATGGAGCTACAATGAGCAGTTCTTC
13,TRBJ1-1,NA,TRBV30,NA,CAWSVWGRAKDFF,TGTGCCTGGAGTGTCTGGGGCCGGGCGAAGGATTTCTTT
16,TRBJ1-2,NA,TRBV5-4,TRBD1,CASSPWRQGTNYGYTF,TGTGCCAGCAGCCCCTGGCGACAGGGGACTAACTATGGCTACACCTTC
13,TRBJ1-1,NA,TRBV7-9,NA,CASSLEAGTEAFF,TGTGCCAGCAGCTTAGAGGCAGGGACTGAAGCTTTCTTT
16,TRBJ1-2,NA,TRBV3-1/TRBV3-2,TRBD1,CASGHRQGAFSSGYTF,TGTGCCAGCGGTCACAGACAGGGGGCTTTTTCAAGTGGCTACACCTTC
15,TRBJ1-6,once,TRBV5-1,TRBD1,CASSFADRDNSPLHF,TGCGCCAGCAGCTTTGCGGACAGGGATAATTCACCCCTCCACTTT
15,TRBJ1-1,NA,TRBV9,NA,CASSVSLGANTEAFF,TGTGCCAGCAGCGTTAGCCTGGGGGCGAACACTGAAGCTTTCTTT
13,TRBJ1-5,NA,TRBV5-1,NA,CASSPGDNQPQHF,TGCGCCAGCAGCCCGGGGGACAATCAGCCCCAGCATTTT
14,TRBJ1-4,once,TRBV7-9,TRBD1,CASSRGTENEKLFF,TGTGCCAGCAGCCGCGGGACAGAGAATGAAAAACTGTTTTTT
14,TRBJ1-2,NA,TRBV3-1/TRBV3-2,NA,CASSQDLYSDGYTF,TGTGCCAGCAGCCAAGATTTGTATTCAGATGGCTACACCTTC
13,TRBJ1-2,NA,TRBV7-9,TRBD1,CAISGTGLYGYTF,TGTGCCATATCCGGGACAGGGCTCTATGGCTACACCTTC
13,TRBJ1-2,NA,TRBV29-1,TRBD1,CSVDTGTVYGYTF,TGCAGCGTTGACACGGGGACAGTCTATGGCTACACCTTC
18,TRBJ1-4,NA,TRBV5-1,TRBD1,CASSLGGTGAKSNEKLFF,TGCGCCAGCAGCTTGGGAGGGACAGGGGCTAAGTCTAATGAAAAACTGTTTTTT
16,TRBJ2-3,NA,TRBV18,NA,CASSPRQGTTTDTQYF,TGTGCCAGCTCACCACGCCAGGGGACTACCACAGATACGCAGTATTTT
13,TRBJ2-3,NA,TRBV30,NA,CAWDTGSYSTQYF,TGTGCCTGGGACACGGGGTCGTATAGTACGCAGTATTTT
16,TRBJ2-1,NA,TRBV7-9,TRBD1,CAGSGTGKGEFDEQFF,TGTGCCGGTTCCGGGACAGGGAAGGGGGAATTTGATGAGCAGTTCTTC
14,TRBJ2-2,NA,TRBV9,NA,CASSVGGRTGELFF,TGTGCCAGCAGCGTAGGGGGCCGCACCGGGGAGCTGTTTTTT
16,TRBJ2-1,NA,TRBV5-1,TRBD1,CASSLTGQGQYNEQFF,TGCGCCAGCAGCTTGACTGGACAGGGGCAATACAATGAGCAGTTCTTC
16,TRBJ2-1,NA,TRBV29-1,NA,CSVRETGKSSYNEQFF,TGCAGCGTCCGCGAGACAGGAAAGAGCTCCTACAATGAGCAGTTCTTC
15,TRBJ1-5,NA,TRBV7-2,TRBD1,CASSSWTGSNQPQHF,TGTGCCAGCAGCTCGTGGACAGGCAGCAATCAGCCCCAGCATTTT
15,TRBJ2-3,NA,TRBV5-4,NA,CASSLGGRAADTQYF,TGTGCCAGCAGCTTGGGGGGCAGGGCGGCAGATACGCAGTATTTT
14,TRBJ1-1,NA,TRBV29-1,TRBD1,CSGHDRGLNTEAFF,TGCAGCGGACACGACAGGGGGCTGAACACTGAAGCTTTCTTT
14,TRBJ1-1,NA,TRBV18,NA,CASSQSGMNTEAFF,TGTGCCAGCTCACAGTCAGGGATGAACACTGAAGCTTTCTTT
15,TRBJ1-5,NA,TRBV6-2/TRBV6-3,TRBD1,CASSLPQGVEPPQHF,TGTGCCAGCAGCCTCCCACAGGGGGTAGAACCGCCCCAGCATTTT
12,TRBJ1-2,NA,TRBV7-9,NA,CASSLETNGYTF,TGTGCCAGCAGCTTAGAAACAAATGGCTACACCTTC
19,TRBJ1-1,NA,TRBV4-1,NA,CASSQDQSGWGRVNTEAFF,TGCGCCAGCAGCCAAGATCAATCGGGCTGGGGGCGGGTGAACACTGAAGCTTTCTTT
13,TRBJ1-1,NA,TRBV5-1,NA,CASSPVGDTEAFF,TGCGCCAGCAGCCCTGTCGGAGACACTGAAGCTTTCTTT
16,TRBJ1-1,NA,TRBV28,TRBD1,CASSSRQGRGITEAFF,TGTGCCAGCAGTTCTCGACAGGGGCGGGGGATCACTGAAGCTTTCTTT
15,TRBJ2-1,NA,TRBV5-6,TRBD2,CASSLSQAGGPTKFF,TGTGCCAGCAGCTTGAGTCAAGCGGGAGGCCCCACTAAGTTCTTC
13,TRBJ2-2,NA,TRBV19,NA,CASRGLSTGELFF,TGTGCCAGCAGGGGTTTGAGCACCGGGGAGCTGTTTTTT